A selection of T cell receptor beta chains follows, all from one sample in a study of regulatory T cells in long-lasting Graves disease. MiXCR, run by TCRdb on the multiplex PCR reads, gives a single entry per CDR3 protein. This sample has approximately 350,000 distinct CDR3 sequences, with approximately 12% found just once. Another study also made use of these data, one on T cells in Graves' hyperthyroidism and ophthalmopathy.

The sequencing here drew on peripheral blood mononuclear cells (PBMCs), taken at new diagnosis, from a patient treated with antithyroid drugs. These receptors originate from a young woman with Graves disease. CDR3s include the opening cysteine and the closing phenylalanine or tryptophan. A D gene is named only where the DNA matches it firmly. Expanded clones are given a class, and other clones once, few, many or no size at all.

D	V	size	J	CDR3	DNA
NA	TRBV3-1	many	TRBJ2-7	CASSQYKYRRAPYEQYF	TGTGCCAGCAGCCAATACAAGTACCGGAGGGCCCCCTACGAGCAGTACTTC
NA	TRBV6-1	NA	TRBJ1-1	CAGRPTLDPLNTEAFF	TGTGCCGGCAGACCCACCCTTGATCCGCTGAACACTGAAGCCTTCTTT
NA	TRBV13	many	TRBJ1-2	CASSSRGRYGYTF	TGTGCCAGCAGCTCCCGGGGGAGATATGGCTACACCTTC
TRBD1	TRBV2	NA	TRBJ1-6	CASRGTGSSLHF	TGTGCCAGCAGGGGGACAGGTTCCTCCCTCCACTTT
NA	TRBV7-9	many	TRBJ2-3	CASSLAIGITDTQYF	TGTGCCAGCAGCTTAGCAATCGGCATCACAGATACGCAGTATTTT
NA	TRBV30	NA	TRBJ2-5	CAWSGQETQYF	TGTGCCTGGAGCGGACAGGAGACCCAGTACTTC
TRBD1	TRBV5-5	many	TRBJ1-1	CASSWAGGLLNTEAFF	TGTGCCAGCAGCTGGGCAGGGGGCCTCCTGAACACTGAAGCTTTCTTT
NA	TRBV4-2	many	TRBJ2-7	CASSRLPGDYGEQYF	TGTGCCAGCAGCCGCCTACCCGGGGATTACGGCGAGCAGTACTTC
TRBD2	TRBV27	many	TRBJ2-5	CASSPHEGLAGRETQYF	TGTGCCAGCAGCCCCCACGAGGGACTAGCGGGGCGGGAGACCCAGTACTTC
TRBD1	TRBV19	NA	TRBJ1-5	CASSRDRGINQPQHF	TGTGCCAGTAGTAGGGACAGGGGCATCAATCAGCCCCAGCATTTT
TRBD1	TRBV30	NA	TRBJ2-7	CAWSVWDRSYEQYF	TGTGCCTGGAGTGTATGGGACAGATCCTACGAGCAGTACTTC
NA	TRBV7-9	few	TRBJ2-1	CASSVRGRGDEQFF	TGTGCCAGCAGCGTCCGGGGCAGGGGCGATGAGCAGTTCTTC
NA	TRBV20-1	few	TRBJ2-2	CSAEARGRFTGELFF	TGCAGTGCCGAGGCGAGGGGTCGTTTCACCGGGGAGCTGTTTTTT
NA	TRBV7-6	many	TRBJ1-1	CASSLTGPLTDTEAFF	TGTGCCAGCAGCTTAACGGGCCCTCTCACGGACACTGAAGCTTTCTTT
TRBD1	TRBV12-3/TRBV12-4	many	TRBJ1-5	CASSLAGTGVQPQHF	TGTGCCAGCAGCCTTGCCGGGACAGGGGTTCAGCCCCAGCATTTT
NA	TRBV27	few	TRBJ2-5	CASRGAEQETQYF	TGTGCCAGCAGGGGGGCGGAGCAAGAGACCCAGTACTTC
TRBD2	TRBV24-1	many	TRBJ2-5	CATSDHGLAGVGTQYF	TGTGCCACCAGTGATCATGGACTAGCGGGAGTGGGGACCCAGTACTTC
NA	TRBV16	few	TRBJ1-1	CASSQSGQGNTEAFF	TGTGCCAGCAGCCAATCGGGGCAGGGAAACACTGAAGCTTTCTTT
NA	TRBV24-1	many	TRBJ2-5	CATSVPGGTQYF	TGTGCCACCAGTGTACCCGGGGGGACCCAGTACTTC
TRBD1	TRBV2	many	TRBJ2-1	CASTTGGRNNEQFF	TGTGCCAGCACTACAGGGGGTAGAAACAATGAGCAGTTCTTC
NA	TRBV7-2	many	TRBJ2-1	CASSLGLDPGREGGGQFF	TGTGCCAGCAGCCTCGGACTGGACCCCGGCCGAGAGGGGGGCGGGCAGTTCTTC
TRBD1	TRBV13	many	TRBJ2-7	CASSLRQGWDEQYF	TGTGCCAGCAGCTTAAGACAGGGGTGGGACGAGCAGTACTTC
NA	TRBV6-1	NA	TRBJ2-7	CASRWGCIQYF	TGTGCCAGCAGGTGGGGTTGTATTCAGTACTTC
TRBD1	TRBV7-9	NA	TRBJ2-7	CASSPGTGTASPYEQYF	TGCGCCAGCAGCCCGGGAACAGGGACAGCTAGCCCCTACGAGCAGTACTTC
NA	TRBV6-1	many	TRBJ2-5	CASSPPREETQYF	TGTGCCAGCAGTCCCCCAAGGGAGGAGACCCAGTACTTC
NA	TRBV9	many	TRBJ2-3	CASSVVHQGPSTDTQYF	TGTGCCAGCAGCGTAGTCCACCAGGGTCCTAGCACAGATACGCAGTATTTT
TRBD1	TRBV7-9	once	TRBJ1-4	CASSPFRQGEKLFF	TGTGCCAGCAGCCCTTTTCGACAGGGTGAAAAACTGTTTTTT
TRBD1	TRBV10-2	many	TRBJ1-2	CASVPQGTNYGYTF	TGCGCCAGCGTCCCACAGGGGACGAACTATGGCTACACCTTC
TRBD1	TRBV12-3/TRBV12-4	NA	TRBJ2-6	CASSLRPPWTGAGANVLTF	TGTGCCAGCAGTTTACGGCCCCCCTGGACAGGGGCTGGGGCCAACGTCCTGACTTTC
NA	TRBV4-2	NA	TRBJ2-1	CASSQSLGYLSYNEQFF	TGTGCCAGCAGCCAAAGTCTTGGCTATCTATCCTACAATGAGCAGTTCTTC
NA	TRBV5-4	few	TRBJ2-5	CASSLPKRGLQETQYF	TGTGCCAGCAGCCTCCCCAAGAGAGGGCTGCAAGAGACCCAGTACTTC
TRBD1	TRBV20-1	NA	TRBJ1-2	CSVTDRLNYGYTF	TGCAGTGTTACGGACAGGCTTAACTATGGCTACACCTTC
TRBD1	TRBV2	many	TRBJ2-7	CASSAETGGYEQYF	TGTGCCAGCAGTGCGGAGACAGGGGGTTACGAGCAGTACTTC
NA	TRBV3-1	many	TRBJ1-2	CASSQDRGRIRSTF	TGTGCCAGCAGCCAAGATCGGGGGCGGATCCGTTCGACCTTC
NA	TRBV7-8	few	TRBJ1-2	CASSPTRLGYTF	TGTGCCAGCAGCCCCACGCGCTTGGGCTACACCTTC
TRBD1	TRBV12-3/TRBV12-4	many	TRBJ1-5	CASSPQGGWSNQPQHF	TGTGCCAGCAGTCCCCAGGGGGGGTGGAGCAATCAGCCCCAGCATTTT
NA	TRBV28	many	TRBJ2-2	CASNSPPTLGVLSTGELFF	TGTGCCAGCAACAGCCCCCCTACACTGGGGGTACTTTCCACCGGGGAGCTGTTTTTT
NA	TRBV2	many	TRBJ1-2	CASSSPRGQDYGYTF	TGTGCCAGCAGTAGCCCCCGGGGGCAGGACTATGGCTACACCTTC
TRBD2	TRBV7-2	NA	TRBJ2-3	CASSLARLAGGRVRTDTQYF	TGTGCCAGCAGCTTAGCGAGACTAGCGGGGGGGCGAGTACGCACAGATACGCAGTATTTT
NA	TRBV20-1	many	TRBJ1-2	CSARAHSGYGYTF	TGCAGTGCTAGGGCACACAGTGGCTATGGCTACACCTTC
TRBD1	TRBV25-1	NA	TRBJ2-1	CASGPGQGNRNEQFF	TGTGCCAGCGGGCCGGGACAGGGGAATCGGAATGAGCAGTTCTTC
NA	TRBV7-3	many	TRBJ1-1	CASSPVGADRAFF	TGTGCCAGCAGCCCAGTAGGGGCGGATCGAGCTTTCTTT
NA	TRBV27	many	TRBJ1-1	CASRLQGNTEAFF	TGTGCCAGCAGACTACAGGGTAACACTGAAGCTTTCTTT
TRBD1	TRBV7-8	many	TRBJ2-3	CASSAGTGGLYTQYF	TGTGCCAGCAGCGCCGGGACAGGGGGCCTGTATACGCAGTATTTT
NA	TRBV10-3	many	TRBJ1-2	CANGRESNYGYTF	TGTGCCAACGGGAGGGAATCTAACTATGGCTACACCTTC
NA	TRBV20-1	many	TRBJ1-3	CSANPLRQAHGNTIYF	TGCAGTGCTAACCCTCTTAGACAGGCACATGGAAACACCATATATTTT
NA	TRBV12-3/TRBV12-4	many	TRBJ1-5	CASSLGRGRHQPQHF	TGTGCCAGCAGTTTAGGGCGGGGGAGGCATCAGCCCCAGCATTTT
NA	TRBV3-1	many	TRBJ1-6	CASSQTSNSPLHF	TGTGCCAGCAGCCAGACCAGTAATTCACCCCTCCACTTT
NA	TRBV12-3/TRBV12-4	many	TRBJ1-5	CASSLVGSPQPQHF	TGTGCCAGCAGTTTAGTGGGGTCCCCTCAGCCCCAGCATTTT